This entry concerns a single T cell receptor (beta chain). Its target antigen remains unknown. Per-base quality was not reported, and no clone a single base away is much larger than it. The data belong to a study of blood T cell repertoires in COVID-19 (dated by TCRdb to the early 2020s). Concerning the study at large: Samples covering the acute and convalescent phases of COVID-19 were provided by collaborators in the United States, Italy and Spain. The repertoires were released in a freely available public database meant as a resource for research on the immune response to SARS-CoV-2. HLA class I and class II types, where available, came from metadata supplied by the sample provider rather than from assay-based typing. Deeply sampled blood TCRbeta repertoires from subjects exposed to, actively infected with, or recovered from COVID-19 were included in the dataset. Samples came from the ongoing ImmuneRACE study (first 160 participants) plus 1,254 subjects from 6 global collaborators. Nearly every sample came with metadata listing a de-identified subject ID, COVID-19 status, age in years and sex. The prospective study material was composed of cDNA or gDNA derived from T cells, B-cell-depleted T cells, or PBMCs.

The immunoSEQ Assay, a bias-controlled multiplex PCR, was used to amplify TCRbeta CDR3 regions from genomic DNA. For the original study's pipeline: Nucleated cell counts per sample were estimated from amplification of reference gene primers within the assay. To quantify the absolute abundance of each unique TCRbeta CDR3 rearrangement, sequence reads were collapsed and filtered. Productive Simpson clonality was computed per sample as the square root of Simpson's diversity index over productive rearrangements. TCRdb limited this immuneACCESS table to in-frame rearrangements with V and J called. A share of clones is missing; checked studies link under half to unresolved V genes, and the rest is unexplained. That table supplies the V and J calls and clone size; D and trimming were determined from the DNA. This sample gives a few hundred thousand clones in total; under 90% of them show up just once. 20% of the sample belongs to the ten largest clones.

Collaborating institutions collected whole blood in K2EDTA tubes following their own protocols. For TCRbeta analysis, collaborators shipped samples in one of three forms: frozen whole blood, isolated PBMCs, or DNA extracted from either of those sample types. General findings and caveats noted by the study authors: The amount of clinical and demographic metadata varied by source and participant and was provided uncurated.

The sequence derives from a man younger than 40 with active or convalescent COVID-19. The specimen was peripheral blood.

The encoded CDR3 is CASSEGGFNYGYTF. The nucleotide sequence reads as follows: TGCGCCAGCAGTGAGGGGGGGTTTAACTATGGCTACACCTTC. The chain was built from TRBV10-1 and TRBJ1-2, with a tentative D gene TRBD1 over 5 matching bases. V and J lose 2 bases and 1 base, and a span of 8 bases separates them. Inclusive of the bounding cysteine and phenylalanine, the CDR3 is 14 residues long. Only the CDR3 region is kept as DNA, spanning 42 bases read in frame from base 1. The germline V gene (reference sequence) sets CDR1 to WNHNN and CDR2 to SYGVQD.